This T cell receptor (beta chain) was documented in a study of CD8 T cells in ankylosing spondylitis. Study outcomes and limitations: In the blood and synovial fluid of reactive arthritis, some motif variants had been previously reported. The authors reported significant enrichment of disease-linked clones in matched ankylosing spondylitis synovial fluid. The study identified a TCR beta motif of several highly homologous variants that appeared characteristic of ankylosing spondylitis blood.

V was clipped by 4 bases and J by 3 bases; unmatched bases: 3. Per the germline V gene, CDR1 is MNHNS and CDR2 is SASEGT. The CDR3 loop spans 14 amino acids. This clonotype showed up many times. Its antigen is unidentified. Quantitative molecular-barcoded 5'-RACE generated the TCR beta libraries. Using its own MiXCR run on the 5' RACE reads, TCRdb lists one record per CDR3 protein. Of under 150,000 distinct CDR3 sequences listed, around 8.5% are singletons. The source is a male donor with ankylosing spondylitis or in good health (not recorded which). Sample: blood, either unsorted or a sorted T cell fraction (not recorded which). The chain couples TRBV6-1 to TRBJ1-3; 7 bases map to TRBD1. This CDR3 reads CASSVGGGGNTIYF. The DNA of the CDR3 is TGTGCCAGCAGTGTAGGGGGCGGTGGAAACACCATATATTTT.